These 27 T cell receptor beta chains were all obtained from the same sample, sequenced in a study of blood T cell repertoires in COVID-19. The repertoire was sequenced with immunoSEQ multiplex PCR; TCRdb's copy has only in-frame clones and lacks some. The sample contains around 360,000 clones, approximately 89% of which appear only once. Sample: PBMCs or T cells enriched from blood (not recorded which). Receptor source: a man aged 40-50 years in a cohort exposed to, infected with or recovered from COVID-19 (not recorded which).

This clone was seen a single time. J is TRBJ1-6 and V is TRBV2; 7 nucleotides match TRBD1. Losses at the gene ends were 2 bases for V and 6 bases for J; bases not matched to a gene: 4. The CDR3 covers 15 residues. Germline V gene sequence: CDR1 SNHLY, CDR2 FYNNEI. CDR3 coding DNA: TGTGCCAGCAGTGAACTAGGGGGCGGTAATTCACCCCTCCACTTT. This translates into CASSELGGGNSPLHF.

V is TRBV5-5 and J is TRBJ1-2; no firm D call. The CDR3 totals 13 residues. The germline CDR1 and CDR2 sequences are SGHKS and YYEKEE (reference sequence). The V and J ends lost 6 bases and 11 bases respectively, with 20 bases between them. The CDR3 DNA follows: TGTGCCAGCAACCCTTTGACTGAATCGATGTACACCTTC. It codes for CASNPLTESMYTF.

The chain is built from TRBV27 and TRBJ2-1; no clear D gene. Deletions cut 2 bases from V and 3 bases from J, with 11 bases between. Germline V gene sequence: CDR1 MNHEY, CDR2 SMNVEV (reference sequence). The CDR3 is made up of 15 amino acids. The CDR3 region is CASSLISGIYNEQFF. The DNA for the CDR3 is TGTGCCAGCAGTTTAATATCAGGCATCTACAATGAGCAGTTCTTC.

The V and J genes are TRBV11-2 and TRBJ1-3; D not resolved. CDR3 length equals 14 residues. Germline CDR1 is SGHAT and CDR2 is FQNNGV. V was clipped by 8 bases and J by 0 bases, with 11 bases between them. The CDR3 DNA is TGTGCCAGCTGCAACCGGGACTCTGGAAACACCATATATTTT. Residues: CASCNRDSGNTIYF.

The chain has TRBV29-1 and TRBJ2-7, with D unresolved. V was trimmed by 4 bases and J by 3 bases, leaving 13 bases between them. Germline CDR1 and CDR2: SQVTM and ANQGSEA. The CDR3 runs 13 residues. The DNA for the CDR3 is TGCAGCGTTGGTCACGGGTCCTACTACGAGCAGTACTTC. This codes for CSVGHGSYYEQYF.

J is TRBJ2-2 and V is TRBV5-1, with 8 bases aligning to TRBD2. CDR1 and CDR2 from the germline V gene are SGHRS and YFSETQ. Trimming removed 4 bases from V and 3 bases from J; junction bases left unmatched: 5. CDR3 length: 15 amino acids. The CDR3 sequence is CASSDGTSYTGELFF. In DNA, the CDR3 is TGCGCCAGCAGCGACGGGACTAGTTACACCGGGGAGCTGTTTTTT.

The sample holds a few counts of this clone. The genes are TRBV27 and TRBJ2-3; possibly TRBD2 for D (5 bases). Germline V lookup: CDR1 MNHEY, CDR2 SMNVEV (reference sequence). The V end lost 6 bases, the J end lost 6 bases, and 13 bases lay between the germline ends. CDR3 length equals 13 residues. The CDR3 coding sequence is TGTGCCAGCAGGGCCCGGGATCTGGATACGCAGTATTTT. Translated, it gives CASRARDLDTQYF.

This clone showed up just a few times. J is TRBJ2-1 and V is TRBV29-1, with 7 bases fitting TRBD2. The CDR3 runs 13 residues. V lost 4 bases to trimming and J lost 3 bases; unmatched junction nucleotides: 3. Germline lookup yields CDR1 SQVTM and CDR2 ANQGSEA. CDR3 nucleotide sequence: TGCAGCGTTGGACTAGCTCGCTACAATGAGCAGTTCTTC. It specifies CSVGLARYNEQFF.

The chain couples TRBV18 to TRBJ2-3; maybe TRBD2 (6 bases). The V gene's germline CDR1 is KGHSH and CDR2 LQKENI. The CDR3 totals 13 residues. V shed 1 base and J shed 4 bases, with 6 bases lying between them. CDR3 nucleotides: TGTGCCAGCTCACCACGGGGGGCAGATACGCAGTATTTT. Its translation: CASSPRGADTQYF. The whole variable domain, remainder taken from reference TRBV18 and TRBJ2-3, is NAGVMQNPRHLVRRRGQEARLRCSPMKGHSHVYWYRQLPEEGLKFMVYLQKENIIDESGMPKERFSAEFPKEGPSILRIQQVVRGDSAAYFCASSPRGADTQYFGPGTRLTVL.

The chain couples TRBV5-1 to TRBJ2-3, with TRBD2 identical over 8 bases. This CDR3 has 16 amino acids. V was clipped by 0 bases and J by 4 bases; unmatched bases: 7. The germline CDR1 and CDR2 sequences are SGHRS and YFSETQ. CDR3 loop: CASSLVSGKGADTQYF. The CDR3 nucleotides are TGCGCCAGCAGCTTGGTTAGCGGGAAGGGCGCAGATACGCAGTATTTT.

The chain couples TRBV4-2 to TRBJ1-4; 10 nucleotides align to TRBD1. Germline V gene lookup returns CDR1 LGHNA and CDR2 YNFKEQ. The junction had 4 bases not matched to a gene; V was cut back by 1 base and J by 5 bases. CDR3 size: 16 residues. This chain's CDR3 is CASSQGPGQGNEKLFF. The CDR3, as DNA: TGTGCCAGCAGCCAAGGACCGGGACAGGGGAATGAAAAACTGTTTTTT.

V and J are TRBV10-2 and TRBJ2-1; no definite D call. Trimming shortened V by 6 bases and J by 0 bases, and 12 bases separated the two germline ends. Germline-derived CDR1 and CDR2 are WSHSY and SAAADI. The CDR3 has 15 amino acids. Written as DNA, the CDR3 is TGCGCCAGCAGCCTACTTACCCGCTCCTACAATGAGCAGTTCTTC. Translating gives CASSLLTRSYNEQFF.

The gene calls are TRBV11-2 and TRBJ2-7; no reliable D call. CDR3 length equals 16 residues. Germline loops: CDR1 SGHAT, CDR2 FQNNGV. Deletions cut 5 bases from V and 6 bases from J, with 23 bases between. As DNA, the CDR3 is TGTGCCAGCAGCCAATGGGCTGGAAGCCTCTTTACCGAGCAGTACTTC. Translated, it gives CASSQWAGSLFTEQYF.

V usage is TRBV27 and J usage is TRBJ1-2, with 7 nucleotides matching TRBD1. The CDR3 consists of 13 residues. Trimming cost V 2 bases and J 8 bases; bases outside gene matches: 5. The germline V gene encodes CDR1 MNHEY and CDR2 SMNVEV (reference sequence). CDR3 loop: CASSLRQGLGYTF. CDR3 sequence (DNA): TGTGCCAGCAGTTTACGACAGGGATTGGGCTACACCTTC.

The chain employs TRBV5-1 and TRBJ2-3, with D possibly TRBD2 on 6 matching bases. V was trimmed by 0 bases and J by 8 bases, leaving 16 bases between them. This CDR3 spans 15 amino acids. Germline CDR1 reads SGHRS; CDR2 reads YFSETQ. This CDR3 reads CASSLAGEEGVTQYF. The DNA of the CDR3 is TGCGCCAGCAGCTTGGCGGGAGAGGAGGGCGTTACGCAGTATTTT. Full variable domain (rest looked up from reference TRBV5-1 and TRBJ2-3): KAGVTQTPRYLIKTRGQQVTLSCSPISGHRSVSWYQQTPGQGLQFLFEYFSETQRNKGNFPGRFSGRQFSNSRSEMNVSTLELGDSALYLCASSLAGEEGVTQYFGPGTRLTVL.

This clone was observed a single time. The rearrangement uses TRBV15 and TRBJ2-3; 8 bases are a match to TRBD1. After removal of 0 bases from V and 4 bases from J, the junction contained 6 bases not matched to a gene. Germline V gene data show CDR1 as LNHNV and CDR2 as YYDKDF (reference sequence). The CDR3 extends over 16 amino acids. CDR3 in amino acids: CATSRDQDRASDTQYF. DNA for the CDR3: TGTGCCACCAGCAGAGATCAGGACAGGGCTTCAGATACGCAGTATTTT.

This clone was seen just once. This chain's CDR3 is CASSNQGSSYEQYF. CDR3 DNA sequence: TGTGCCAGCAGCAACCAGGGGAGCTCCTACGAGCAGTACTTC. The rearrangement links TRBV13 to TRBJ2-7; D perhaps matches TRBD1 (6 bases). Between the trimmed V and J ends, which lost 5 bases and 0 bases, there was a span of 11 bases. Germline V gene lookup returns CDR1 PRHDT and CDR2 FYEKMQ (reference sequence). The CDR3 is 14 residues long. The whole variable domain, remainder taken from reference TRBV13 and TRBJ2-7, is AAGVIQSPRHLIKEKRETATLKCYPIPRHDTVYWYQQGPGQDPQFLISFYEKMQSDKGSIPDRFSAQQFSDYHSELNMSSLELGDSALYFCASSNQGSSYEQYFGPGTRLTVT.

The chain uses TRBV5-6 and TRBJ1-5; TRBD1 matches 11 bases. CDR1 SGHDT and CDR2 YYEEEE come from the germline V gene. There are 17 residues in the CDR3. Losses at the gene ends were 4 bases for V and 2 bases for J; bases not matched to a gene: 8. The CDR3 spells CASSRWDRGIGNQPQHF. The CDR3 region has the DNA TGTGCCAGCAGCCGGTGGGACAGGGGGATTGGCAATCAGCCCCAGCATTTT.

This clone has more than one count but fewer than ten. This CDR3 is also generated by other DNA sequences in the sample. The genes are TRBV5-1 and TRBJ1-1; 11 nucleotides agree with TRBD1. In germline, CDR1 is SGHRS, CDR2 YFSETQ. V was pared by 4 bases and J by 0 bases, with 5 bases of the junction left unmatched. CDR3 length: 16 amino acids. The CDR3 sequence: CASSQRTGGMNTEAFF. The CDR3 coding sequence is TGCGCCAGCAGCCAAAGGACAGGGGGCATGAACACTGAAGCTTTCTTT. Full variable domain (remainder filled in from reference TRBV5-1 and TRBJ1-1): KAGVTQTPRYLIKTRGQQVTLSCSPISGHRSVSWYQQTPGQGLQFLFEYFSETQRNKGNFPGRFSGRQFSNSRSEMNVSTLELGDSALYLCASSQRTGGMNTEAFFGQGTRLTVV.

The rearrangement links TRBV27 to TRBJ1-1; 8 nucleotides line up with TRBD1. In germline, CDR1 is MNHEY, CDR2 SMNVEV (reference sequence). V trimming: 6 bases; J trimming: 4 bases; junction bases outside the gene matches: 10. The CDR3 loop spans 15 amino acids. This chain's CDR3 is CASSTDRDGSTEAFF. CDR3 sequence (DNA): TGTGCCAGCAGCACGGACAGGGACGGAAGCACTGAAGCTTTCTTT.

This clone was detected a few times. V is TRBV28 and J is TRBJ1-1; 9 positions agree with TRBD1. The V segment lost 4 bases and the J segment 3 bases; nucleotides outside the gene matches: 3. Germline V gene sequence: CDR1 MDHEN, CDR2 SYDVKM. The CDR3 extends over 14 amino acids. As DNA, the CDR3 is TGTGCCAGCAGTTCCGGGACAGGGTACACTGAAGCTTTCTTT. Translating it yields CASSSGTGYTEAFF.

The chain couples TRBV11-2 to TRBJ2-5, with no clear D. This CDR3 is 13 amino acids long. Trimming removed 5 bases at V and 3 bases at J, with 10 bases between. Germline lookup yields CDR1 SGHAT and CDR2 FQNNGV. The CDR3 reads CASSPVAEETQYF. The CDR3 region has the DNA TGTGCCAGCAGCCCCGTGGCAGAAGAGACCCAGTACTTC.

The V and J genes are TRBV5-1 and TRBJ1-1; 7 nucleotides agree with TRBD1. V was clipped by 4 bases and J by 5 bases; unmatched bases: 8. The CDR3 covers 14 residues. CDR1 is SGHRS, CDR2 YFSETQ, per germline. This CDR3 reads CASSQGGRRTEAFF. As DNA, the CDR3 is TGCGCCAGCAGCCAGGGGGGCCGACGGACTGAAGCTTTCTTT.

This rearrangement joins TRBV28 to TRBJ2-2, with 9 nucleotides matching TRBD1. V lost 11 bases to trimming and J lost 4 bases; unmatched junction nucleotides: 5. This CDR3 contains 13 residues. CDR1 is MDHEN and CDR2 is SYDVKM in the germline V gene. In DNA, the CDR3 is TGTGCCGGGTGGGACAGGGCCACCGGGGAGCTGTTTTTT. This gives the protein CAGWDRATGELFF.

The gene calls are TRBV4-1 and TRBJ2-2, with 13 bases matching TRBD2. V trimming: 4 bases; J trimming: 6 bases; junction bases outside the gene matches: 2. CDR3 length: 15 amino acids. Germline V gene data show CDR1 as MGHRA and CDR2 as YSYEKL. DNA for the CDR3: TGCGCCAGCAGCCGCGGACTAGCGGGGGCCGGGGAGCTGTTTTTT. Translating it yields CASSRGLAGAGELFF.

The rearrangement links TRBV7-6 to TRBJ2-3, with D perhaps TRBD1 (5 bases). This CDR3 comprises 11 residues. Trimming shortened V by 7 bases and J by 3 bases, and 5 bases separated the two germline ends. Germline CDR1 is SGHVS and CDR2 is FNYEAQ. The CDR3 coding sequence is TGTGCCAGCACAGGGACAGATACGCAGTATTTT. Its translation: CASTGTDTQYF.

The V gene is TRBV9, the J gene TRBJ1-6, with 12 bases fitting TRBD1. J lost 10 bases, V lost 3 bases, and 5 bases had no gene match. This CDR3 has 15 amino acids. The germline V gene encodes CDR1 SGDLS and CDR2 YYNGEE. CDR3 sequence: CASSGDRGLGSPLHF. For the CDR3, the DNA is TGTGCCAGCAGCGGGGACAGGGGGCTGGGATCACCCCTCCACTTT.